A selection of T cell receptor beta chains follows, all from one sample in a study of control samples from healthy donors and cancer patients. Some clones are missing from TCRdb's copy, which holds only in-frame ones; the method was immunoSEQ multiplex PCR. Of around 170,000 clones in the sample, more than 85% were seen once. Specimen: blood. The receptor source for this set is a woman under 40 in good health. Both conserved end residues are part of each CDR3. D genes are given only for firm matches.

J gene,V gene,D gene,CDR3 DNA,CDR3 protein
TRBJ2-3,TRBV6-4,NA,TGTGCCAGCAGTGACGTAGGAGGCAGGGGCACAGATACGCAGTATTTT,CASSDVGGRGTDTQYF
TRBJ2-1,TRBV11-2,NA,TGTGCCAGCAGCTTAGAGGTTTACAATGAGCAGTTCTTC,CASSLEVYNEQFF
TRBJ1-4,TRBV18,TRBD1,TGTGCCAGCTCACCGGGGACAGGTTCTTTCGAAAAACTGTTTTTT,CASSPGTGSFEKLFF
TRBJ2-2,TRBV3-1/TRBV3-2,NA,TGTGCCAGCAGCCAAGCCAGAGGTACCGGGGAGCTGTTTTTT,CASSQARGTGELFF
TRBJ1-3,TRBV2,NA,TGTGCCAGCAGTTCAGGCGGACAACCTGGAAACACCATATATTTT,CASSSGGQPGNTIYF
TRBJ2-5,TRBV2,TRBD2,TGTGCCAGCAGCTCCTTGGGACTAGATAGAGAGACCCAGTACTTC,CASSSLGLDRETQYF
TRBJ2-5,TRBV9,TRBD2,TGTGCCAGCAGCGAGGGACTAGCGGGAGGAATGGGGACCCAGTACTTC,CASSEGLAGGMGTQYF
TRBJ1-5,TRBV19,NA,TGTGCCAGTAGTATCGGCCGGTTGGGGGGTCAGCCCCAGCATTTT,CASSIGRLGGQPQHF
TRBJ2-7,TRBV18,NA,TGTGCCAGCTCACCCTCCGGGAGCTACGAGCAGTACTTC,CASSPSGSYEQYF
TRBJ2-1,TRBV3-1/TRBV3-2,NA,TGTGCCAGCAGCCAAGATATAAGGGGAAAGTTCTTC,CASSQDIRGKFF